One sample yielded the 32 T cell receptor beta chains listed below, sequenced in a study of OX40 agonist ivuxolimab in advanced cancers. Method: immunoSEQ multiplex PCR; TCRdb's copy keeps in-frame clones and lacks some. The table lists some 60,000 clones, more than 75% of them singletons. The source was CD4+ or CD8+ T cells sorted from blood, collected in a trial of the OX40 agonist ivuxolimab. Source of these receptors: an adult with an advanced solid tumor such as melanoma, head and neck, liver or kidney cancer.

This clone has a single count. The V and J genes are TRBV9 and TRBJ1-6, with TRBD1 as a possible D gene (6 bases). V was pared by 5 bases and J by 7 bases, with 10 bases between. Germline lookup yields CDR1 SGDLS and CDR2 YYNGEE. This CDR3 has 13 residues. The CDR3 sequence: CASSLQGNSPLHF. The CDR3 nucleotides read TGTGCCAGCAGTCTTCAGGGGAATTCACCCCTCCACTTT.

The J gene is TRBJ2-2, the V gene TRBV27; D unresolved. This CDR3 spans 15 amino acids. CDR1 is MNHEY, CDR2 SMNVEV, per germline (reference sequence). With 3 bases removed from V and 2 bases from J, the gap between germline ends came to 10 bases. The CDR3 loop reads CASSLAEYNTGELFF. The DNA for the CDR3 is TGTGCCAGCAGTTTGGCGGAGTACAACACCGGGGAGCTGTTTTTT.

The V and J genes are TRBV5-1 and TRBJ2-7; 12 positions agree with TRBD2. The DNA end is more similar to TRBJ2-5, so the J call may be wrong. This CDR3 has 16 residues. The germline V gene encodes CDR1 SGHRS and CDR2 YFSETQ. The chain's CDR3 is CASSTTSGGLEETQYF. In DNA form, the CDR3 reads TGCGCCAGCAGTACTACTAGCGGGGGGCTTGAAGAGACCCAGTACTTC.

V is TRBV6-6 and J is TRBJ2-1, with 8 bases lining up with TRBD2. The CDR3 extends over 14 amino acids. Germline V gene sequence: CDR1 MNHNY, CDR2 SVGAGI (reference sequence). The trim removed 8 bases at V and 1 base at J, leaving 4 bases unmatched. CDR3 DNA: TGTGCCAGCGGGGCGGGAGGATCCTACAATGAGCAGTTCTTC. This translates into CASGAGGSYNEQFF.

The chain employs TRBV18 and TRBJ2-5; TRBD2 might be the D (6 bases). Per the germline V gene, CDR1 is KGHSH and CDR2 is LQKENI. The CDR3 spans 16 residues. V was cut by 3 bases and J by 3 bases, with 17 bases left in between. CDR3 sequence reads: CASSPTRTWGEETQYF. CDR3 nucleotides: TGTGCCAGCTCACCGACCCGGACCTGGGGGGAAGAGACCCAGTACTTC.

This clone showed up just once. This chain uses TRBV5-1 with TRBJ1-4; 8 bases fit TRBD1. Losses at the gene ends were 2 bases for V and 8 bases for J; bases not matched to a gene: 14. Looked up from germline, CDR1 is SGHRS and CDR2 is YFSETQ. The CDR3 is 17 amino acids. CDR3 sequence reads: CASSFGQGYLAPEKLFF. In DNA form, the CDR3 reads TGCGCCAGCAGCTTCGGACAGGGTTATCTTGCGCCCGAAAAACTGTTTTTT.

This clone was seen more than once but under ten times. The CDR3 DNA follows: TGTGCCAGCAGCTCCTCAGGAGGGACCTACGGCTACACCTTC. Its translation is CASSSSGGTYGYTF. The gene calls are TRBV7-2 and TRBJ1-2; perhaps TRBD1 as D (5 bases). Per germline, CDR1 SGHTA and CDR2 FQGNSA. Trimming took off 4 bases at V and 8 bases at J, with 17 bases between the two ends. There are 14 residues in the CDR3.

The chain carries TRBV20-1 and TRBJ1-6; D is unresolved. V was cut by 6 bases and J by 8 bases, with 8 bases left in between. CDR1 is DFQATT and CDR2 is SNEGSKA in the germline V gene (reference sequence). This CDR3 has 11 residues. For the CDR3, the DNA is TGCAGTGCCAGGAGGGATTCACCCCTCCACTTT. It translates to CSARRDSPLHF.

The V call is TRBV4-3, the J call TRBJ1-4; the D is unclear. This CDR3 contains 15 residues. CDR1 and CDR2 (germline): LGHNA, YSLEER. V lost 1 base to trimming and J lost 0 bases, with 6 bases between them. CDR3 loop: CASSQGPATNEKLFF. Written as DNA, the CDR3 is TGCGCCAGCAGCCAAGGACCAGCAACTAATGAAAAACTGTTTTTT.

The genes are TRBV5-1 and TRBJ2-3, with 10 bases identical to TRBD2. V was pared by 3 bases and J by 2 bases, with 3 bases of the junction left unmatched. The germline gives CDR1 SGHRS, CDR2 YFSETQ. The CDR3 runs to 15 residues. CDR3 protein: CASSSGLAYTDTQYF. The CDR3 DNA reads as TGCGCCAGCAGCTCGGGACTAGCGTACACAGATACGCAGTATTTT.

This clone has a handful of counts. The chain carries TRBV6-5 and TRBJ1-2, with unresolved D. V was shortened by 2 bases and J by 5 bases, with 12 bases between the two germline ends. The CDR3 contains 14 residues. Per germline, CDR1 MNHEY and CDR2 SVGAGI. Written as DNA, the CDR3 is TGTGCCAGCAGTTACCTTCCAGAGTCTTATGGCTACACCTTC. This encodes CASSYLPESYGYTF.

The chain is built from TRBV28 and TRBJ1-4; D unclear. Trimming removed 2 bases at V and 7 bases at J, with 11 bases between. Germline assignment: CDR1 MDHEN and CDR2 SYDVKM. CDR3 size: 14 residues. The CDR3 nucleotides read TGTGCCAGCAGTTTAGGCCTAAAAGGTGAAAAACTGTTTTTT. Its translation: CASSLGLKGEKLFF.

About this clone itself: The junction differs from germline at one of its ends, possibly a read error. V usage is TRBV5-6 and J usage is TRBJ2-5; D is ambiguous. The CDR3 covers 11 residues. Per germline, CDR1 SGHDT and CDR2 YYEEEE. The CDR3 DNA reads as TGTGCCAGCAGCTTGGTTGAGACCCGGTACTTC. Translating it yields CASSLVETRYF.

This chain's CDR3 is CASSRQGSDANQPQHF. In DNA, the CDR3 is TGTGCCAGCAGCCGACAGGGCTCTGACGCCAATCAGCCCCAGCATTTT. The genes are TRBV21-1 and TRBJ1-5; the table gives TRBD1 as D, unverified against the DNA. TRBV21-1 has pseudogene status. The CDR3 totals 16 residues.

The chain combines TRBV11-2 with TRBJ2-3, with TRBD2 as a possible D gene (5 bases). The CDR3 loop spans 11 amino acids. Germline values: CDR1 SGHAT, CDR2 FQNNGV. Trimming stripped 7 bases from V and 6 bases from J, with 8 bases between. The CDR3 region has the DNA TGTGCCAGCACTCGAGGGGATACGCAGTATTTT. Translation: CASTRGDTQYF. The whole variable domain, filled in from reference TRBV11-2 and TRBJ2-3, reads EAGVAQSPRYKIIEKRQSVAFWCNPISGHATLYWYQQILGQGPKLLIQFQNNGVVDDSQLPKDRFSAERLKGVDSTLKIQPAKLEDSAVYLCASTRGDTQYFGPGTRLTVL.

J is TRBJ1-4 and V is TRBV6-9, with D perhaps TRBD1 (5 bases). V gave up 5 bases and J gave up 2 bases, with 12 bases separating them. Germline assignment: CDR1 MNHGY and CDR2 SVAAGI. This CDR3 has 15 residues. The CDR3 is CASSPQGSTNEKLFF. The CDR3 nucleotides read TGTGCCAGCAGTCCCCAGGGCTCGACTAATGAAAAACTGTTTTTT.

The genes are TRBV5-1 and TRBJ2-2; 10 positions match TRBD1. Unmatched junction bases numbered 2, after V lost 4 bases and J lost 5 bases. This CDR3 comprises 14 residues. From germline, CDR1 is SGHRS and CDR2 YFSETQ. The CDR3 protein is CASSRDRGTGELFF. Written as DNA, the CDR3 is TGCGCCAGCAGCCGGGACAGGGGTACCGGGGAGCTGTTTTTT.

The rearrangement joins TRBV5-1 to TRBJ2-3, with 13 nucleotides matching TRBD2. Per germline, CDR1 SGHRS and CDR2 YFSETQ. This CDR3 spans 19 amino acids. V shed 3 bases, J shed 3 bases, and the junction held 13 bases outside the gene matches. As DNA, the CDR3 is TGCGCCAGCAGCTCCGGACTAGCGGGAGCCTCAAGGGAGACAGATACGCAGTATTTT. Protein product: CASSSGLAGASRETDTQYF.

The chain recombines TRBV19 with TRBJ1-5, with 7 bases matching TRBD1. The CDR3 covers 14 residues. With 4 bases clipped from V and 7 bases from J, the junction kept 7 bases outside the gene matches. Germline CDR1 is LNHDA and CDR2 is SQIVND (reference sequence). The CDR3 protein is CASSSETGHQPQHF. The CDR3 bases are TGTGCCAGTAGTAGTGAGACAGGGCACCAGCCCCAGCATTTT.

CDR3 nucleotides: TGTGCCAGAAGCGCTACCAGGGTCTTTTGCTATGGCTACACCTTC. Translation gives CARSATRVFCYGYTF. The V call is TRBV5-4, the J call TRBJ1-2; a weak D match, TRBD1 (5 bases). The CDR3 has 15 residues. V was shortened by 8 bases and J by 4 bases, with 21 bases between the two germline ends. CDR1 and CDR2 (germline): SGHNT, YYREEE (reference sequence).

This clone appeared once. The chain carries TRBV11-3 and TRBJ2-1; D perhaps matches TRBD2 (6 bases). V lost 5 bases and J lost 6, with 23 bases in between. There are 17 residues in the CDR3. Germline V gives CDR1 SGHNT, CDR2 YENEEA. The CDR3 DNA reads TGTGCCAGCAGCGCCTATCCGGGGGAAGCTCAGGGCAATGAGCAGTTCTTC. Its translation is CASSAYPGEAQGNEQFF.

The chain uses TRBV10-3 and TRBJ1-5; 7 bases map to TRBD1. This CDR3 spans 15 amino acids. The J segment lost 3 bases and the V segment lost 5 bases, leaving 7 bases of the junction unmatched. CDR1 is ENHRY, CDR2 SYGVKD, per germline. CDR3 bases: TGTGCCATCAGTTTCACAGGGGCACCCAATCAGCCCCAGCATTTT. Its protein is CAISFTGAPNQPQHF.

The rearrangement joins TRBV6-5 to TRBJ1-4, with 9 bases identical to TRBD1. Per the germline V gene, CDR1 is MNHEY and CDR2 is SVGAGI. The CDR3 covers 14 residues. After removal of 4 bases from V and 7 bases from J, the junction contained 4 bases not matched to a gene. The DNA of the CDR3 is TGTGCCAGCAGTTCCGGGACAGGGCCTGAAAAACTGTTTTTT. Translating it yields CASSSGTGPEKLFF.

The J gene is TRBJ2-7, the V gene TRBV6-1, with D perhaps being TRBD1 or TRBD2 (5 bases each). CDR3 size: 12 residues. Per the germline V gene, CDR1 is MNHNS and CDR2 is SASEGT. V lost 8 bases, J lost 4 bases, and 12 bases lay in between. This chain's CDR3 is CASVLWGYEQYF. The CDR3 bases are TGTGCCAGCGTGCTGTGGGGGTACGAGCAGTACTTC.

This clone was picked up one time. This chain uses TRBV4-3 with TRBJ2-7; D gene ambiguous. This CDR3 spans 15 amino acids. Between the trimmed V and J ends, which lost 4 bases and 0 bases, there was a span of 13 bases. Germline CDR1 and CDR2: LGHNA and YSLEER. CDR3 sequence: CASSLAGSSSYEQYF. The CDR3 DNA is TGCGCCAGCAGCCTCGCAGGTTCCTCCTCCTACGAGCAGTACTTC.

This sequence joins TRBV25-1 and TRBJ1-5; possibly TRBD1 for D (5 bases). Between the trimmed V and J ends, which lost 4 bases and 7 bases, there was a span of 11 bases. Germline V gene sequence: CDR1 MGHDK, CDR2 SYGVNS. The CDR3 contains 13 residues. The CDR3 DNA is TGTGCCAGCAGTGGCTGGGCAGGGCAGCCCCAGCATTTT. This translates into CASSGWAGQPQHF.

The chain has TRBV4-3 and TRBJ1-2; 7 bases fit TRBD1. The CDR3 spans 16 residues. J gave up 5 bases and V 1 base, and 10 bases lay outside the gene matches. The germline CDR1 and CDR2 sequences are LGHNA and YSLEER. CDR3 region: CASSQVTGQREYGYTF. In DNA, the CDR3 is TGCGCCAGCAGCCAAGTTACGGGACAGAGAGAATATGGCTACACCTTC.

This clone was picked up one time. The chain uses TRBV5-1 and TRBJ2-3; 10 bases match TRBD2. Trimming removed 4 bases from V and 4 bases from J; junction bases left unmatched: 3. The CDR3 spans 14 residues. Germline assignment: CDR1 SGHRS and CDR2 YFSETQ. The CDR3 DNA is TGCGCCAGCAGCCGGGGGACTAGCGCAGATACGCAGTATTTT. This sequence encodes CASSRGTSADTQYF.

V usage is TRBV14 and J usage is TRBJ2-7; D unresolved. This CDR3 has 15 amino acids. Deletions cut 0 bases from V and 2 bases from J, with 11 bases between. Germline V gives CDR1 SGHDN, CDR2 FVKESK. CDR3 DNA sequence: TGTGCCAGCAGCCAAGATCGATACACAACCTACGAGCAGTACTTC. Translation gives CASSQDRYTTYEQYF.

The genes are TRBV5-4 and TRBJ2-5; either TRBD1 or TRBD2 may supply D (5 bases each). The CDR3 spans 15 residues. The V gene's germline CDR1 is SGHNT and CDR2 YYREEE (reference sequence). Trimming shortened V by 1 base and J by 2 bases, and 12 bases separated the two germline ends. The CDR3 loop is CASSLIGGAQETQYF. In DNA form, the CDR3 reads TGTGCCAGCAGCTTGATTGGGGGTGCTCAAGAGACCCAGTACTTC.

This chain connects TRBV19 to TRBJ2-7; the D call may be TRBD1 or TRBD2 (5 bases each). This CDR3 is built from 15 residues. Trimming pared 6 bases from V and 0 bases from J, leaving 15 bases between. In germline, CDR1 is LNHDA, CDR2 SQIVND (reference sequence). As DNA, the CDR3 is TGTGCCAGTAGCCCCCGGGACCTAAGCTCCTACGAGCAGTACTTC. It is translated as CASSPRDLSSYEQYF.

The CDR3: CATSREKSSGANVLTF. Written as DNA, the CDR3 is TGTGCCACCAGCAGAGAAAAAAGCTCTGGGGCCAACGTCCTGACTTTC. The genes are TRBV15 and TRBJ2-6, with D hard to call. The germline V gene has CDR1 LNHNV and CDR2 YYDKDF (reference sequence). Trimming left V 0 bases short and J 0 bases short, with 6 bases between. The CDR3 is 16 amino acids.